The clone carrying this T cell receptor beta chain was seen a handful of times. Its antigen is not known. The CDR3 length is 14 residues. Trimming took off 3 bases at V and 4 bases at J, with 12 bases between the two ends. The V gene's germline CDR1 is MGHRA and CDR2 YSYEKL. This record comes from a study of T-cell memory formation after mild COVID-19. General study findings and limits: The study found contracting CD4+ clones mainly in CM and EM and contracting CD8+ clones in EMRA.

TCRdb re-analysed the 5' RACE reads in MiXCR, keeping a single row per CDR3 protein. In the table there are roughly 340,000 distinct CDR3 sequences, 20% to 25% of which are singletons. V and J are TRBV4-1 and TRBJ1-1; no reliable D call. Sequences were obtained from PBMCs or a T cell subset sorted from them (not recorded which). The receptor comes from a man aged 18 to 35 who had mild COVID-19 (a few samples of this study predate the infection). Cell type and time point are not known. The CDR3 sequence: CASSHGSSSTEAFF. The CDR3 nucleotides are TGCGCCAGCAGCCACGGTTCCAGCAGCACTGAAGCTTTCTTT.